Reported below is one T cell receptor (beta chain). The data derive from a study of blood T cell repertoires in COVID-19. This CDR3 has 15 amino acids. Looked up from germline, CDR1 is WNHNN and CDR2 is SYGVQD (reference sequence). The V gene lost 1 base and the J gene lost 4 bases, with 10 bases spanning the gap. TCRdb's table, derived via immunoSEQ multiplex PCR, lists solely in-frame clones and lacks some. The data contain roughly 230,000 clones, approximately 84% of them singletons. The rearrangement links TRBV10-1 to TRBJ2-2; unclear D gene. Material for sequencing was PBMCs or T cells enriched from blood (not recorded which). The TCR originated in a woman in her forties or fifties who had been exposed to COVID-19. The CDR3 region has the DNA TGCGCCAGCAGTGAGTTTGCTGGCAGCACCGGGGAGCTGTTTTTT. Its translation is CASSEFAGSTGELFF.